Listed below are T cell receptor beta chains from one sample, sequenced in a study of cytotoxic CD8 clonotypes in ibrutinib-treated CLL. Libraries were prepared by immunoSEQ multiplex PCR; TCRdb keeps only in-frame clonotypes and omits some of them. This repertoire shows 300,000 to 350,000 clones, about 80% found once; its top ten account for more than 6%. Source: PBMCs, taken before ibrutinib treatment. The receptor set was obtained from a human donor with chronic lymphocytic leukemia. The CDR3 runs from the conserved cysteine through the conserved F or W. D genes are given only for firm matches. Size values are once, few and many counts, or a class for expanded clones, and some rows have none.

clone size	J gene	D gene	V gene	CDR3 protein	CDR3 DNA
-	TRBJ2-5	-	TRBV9	CASSDRDNQETQYF	TGTGCCAGCAGCGACCGGGACAACCAAGAGACCCAGTACTTC
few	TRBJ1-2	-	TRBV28	CASSPGQANYGYTF	TGTGCCAGCAGTCCCGGGCAGGCGAACTATGGCTACACCTTC
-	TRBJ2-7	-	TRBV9	CASSVGPSWSEQYF	TGTGCCAGCAGCGTAGGTCCTAGCTGGAGCGAGCAGTACTTC
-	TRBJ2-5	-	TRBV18	CASSRYQGRKETQYF	TGTGCCAGCTCACGATACCAGGGACGAAAAGAGACCCAGTACTTC
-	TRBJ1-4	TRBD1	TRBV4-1	CASSHPPGGEKLFF	TGCGCCAGCAGCCATCCTCCAGGGGGCGAAAAACTGTTTTTT
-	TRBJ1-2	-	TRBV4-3	CASSQGYGENYGYTF	TGCGCCAGCAGCCAAGGGTATGGTGAAAACTATGGCTACACCTTC
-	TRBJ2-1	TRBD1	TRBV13	CASSARTGFNPYPDNEQFF	TGTGCCAGCAGCGCCCGGACAGGGTTTAATCCCTACCCAGACAATGAGCAGTTCTTC
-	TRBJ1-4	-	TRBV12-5	CASGFSGAPNEKLFF	TGTGCTAGTGGTTTCTCTGGGGCGCCTAATGAAAAACTGTTTTTT
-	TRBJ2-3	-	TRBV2	CASSEQTGSTDTQYF	TGTGCCAGCAGTGAGCAGACAGGTAGCACAGATACGCAGTATTTT
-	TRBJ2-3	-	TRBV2	CASGRDTDTQYF	TGTGCCAGCGGAAGAGACACAGATACGCAGTATTTT
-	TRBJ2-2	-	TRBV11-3	CASSRDSKTELFF	TGTGCCAGCAGCAGGGATAGCAAGACGGAGCTGTTTTTT
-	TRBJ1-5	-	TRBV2	CASSELGWGNQPQHF	TGTGCCAGCAGTGAACTGGGGTGGGGCAATCAGCCCCAGCATTTT
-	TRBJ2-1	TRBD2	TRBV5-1	CASSWQAGGYEQFF	TGCGCCAGCAGCTGGCAAGCGGGAGGGTATGAGCAGTTCTTC
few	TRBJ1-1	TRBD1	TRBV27	CASSRQGINTEAFF	TGTGCCAGCAGTAGACAGGGCATTAACACTGAAGCTTTCTTT
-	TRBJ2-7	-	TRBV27	CASSSTVSHEQYF	TGTGCCAGCAGTTCTACCGTTTCCCACGAGCAGTACTTC
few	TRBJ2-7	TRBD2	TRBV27	CASSALALSSYEQYF	TGTGCCAGCAGCGCACTAGCGTTGAGCTCCTACGAGCAGTACTTC
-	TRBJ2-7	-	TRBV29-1	CSAADSWSSYEQYF	TGCAGCGCTGCGGACAGCTGGAGCTCCTACGAGCAGTACTTC
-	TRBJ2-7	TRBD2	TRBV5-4	CASSLGSIHPSGSYEQYF	TGTGCCAGCAGCTTGGGGAGCATCCACCCTAGCGGGAGCTACGAGCAGTACTTC
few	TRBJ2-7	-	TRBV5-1	CASRQTFYEQYF	TGCGCCAGCAGGCAGACTTTTTACGAGCAGTACTTC
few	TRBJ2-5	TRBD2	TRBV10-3	CAISRVAGGPVETQYF	TGTGCCATCAGTCGGGTAGCGGGAGGGCCCGTGGAGACCCAGTACTTC